The clone carrying this T cell receptor beta chain was recorded a few times. Antigen: not known. This sample is drawn from a study of T cells after yellow fever vaccination. Study-wide results and limits: Although most clonotypes did not, a small share appeared in both CD4 and CD8 compartments. Within FACS-sorted repertoires, abundant clonotypes contaminating from the bulk population could be present. Most primary-vaccination clones recurred post-booster (under 98% CD4, about 87% CD8).

In making TCR cDNA, 5'RACE template switching added a universal primer site and UMIs to it. TCRdb analysed the 5' RACE reads with MiXCR anew, one entry per CDR3 protein. Counted here are a few hundred thousand distinct CDR3 sequences, over 10% occurring once; the ten biggest clones make up around 0.49%. This sequence was found in a man aged 25 to 40 who received the YFV17D yellow fever vaccine. Sequencing was performed on CD4+ T cells sorted from PBMCs, taken 45 days after the yellow fever booster vaccination.

CDR3 in amino acids: CASSLDVLAGVSTDTQYF. CDR3 nucleotides: TGTGCCAGCAGCTTAGACGTCCTAGCGGGGGTTAGCACAGATACGCAGTATTTT. The chain carries TRBV11-2 and TRBJ2-3, with TRBD2 matching 10 bases. V was clipped by 0 bases and J by 0 bases; unmatched bases: 6. Germline values: CDR1 SGHAT, CDR2 FQNNGV. This CDR3 is 18 amino acids long.